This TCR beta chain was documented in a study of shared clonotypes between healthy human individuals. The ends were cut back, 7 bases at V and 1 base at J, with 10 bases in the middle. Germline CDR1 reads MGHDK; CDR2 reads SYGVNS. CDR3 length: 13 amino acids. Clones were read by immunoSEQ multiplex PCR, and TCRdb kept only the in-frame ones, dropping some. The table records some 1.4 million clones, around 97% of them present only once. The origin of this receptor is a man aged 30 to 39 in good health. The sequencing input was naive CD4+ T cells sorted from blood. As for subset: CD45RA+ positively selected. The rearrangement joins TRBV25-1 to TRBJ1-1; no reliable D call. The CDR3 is CASMKRPNTEAFF. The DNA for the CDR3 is TGTGCCAGCATGAAAAGGCCGAACACTGAAGCTTTCTTT.